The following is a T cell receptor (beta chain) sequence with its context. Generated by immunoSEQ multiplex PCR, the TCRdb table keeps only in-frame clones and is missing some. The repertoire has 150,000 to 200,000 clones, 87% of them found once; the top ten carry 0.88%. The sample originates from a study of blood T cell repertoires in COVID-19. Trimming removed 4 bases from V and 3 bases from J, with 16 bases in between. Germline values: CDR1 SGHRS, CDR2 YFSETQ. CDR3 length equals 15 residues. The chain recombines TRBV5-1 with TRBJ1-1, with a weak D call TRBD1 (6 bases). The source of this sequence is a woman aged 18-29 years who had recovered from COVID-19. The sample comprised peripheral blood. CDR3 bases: TGCGCCAGCAGCCCGGGAGGGGGGGTGGACACTGAAGCTTTCTTT. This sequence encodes CASSPGGGVDTEAFF.